Presented here are 24 T cell receptor beta chains from one specimen sequenced in a study of metastatic and nonmetastatic thyroid tumors. Using MiXCR, TCRdb re-called clones from the PCR reads. The sample consists of about 27,000 clones, 20% to 25% of them appearing once. Thyroid surgery was preceded by no treatment in any patient. The sample was blood. The receptors come from a male donor with papillary thyroid cancer or a benign thyroid nodule (not recorded which). Some clones in this sample may be carry-over from other donors' samples.

This clone occurred many times. The V gene is TRBV9, the J gene TRBJ2-1; D gene unclear. Germline CDR1 reads SGDLS; CDR2 reads YYNGEE. Trimming left V 4 bases short and J 5 bases short, with 10 bases between. The CDR3 is made up of 13 amino acids. In DNA, the CDR3 is TGTGCCAGCAGCTCCACCATGAACAATGAGCAGTTCTTC. It is translated as CASSSTMNNEQFF.

Concerning this clone: A much larger clone is a single base away; this may be a read error. Other nucleotide sequences from this sample produce the same CDR3. The chain links TRBV4-2 to TRBJ2-1, with 11 bases fitting TRBD2. V shed 1 base, J shed 5 bases, and the junction held 13 bases outside the gene matches. The CDR3 is made up of 19 amino acids. CDR1 is LGHNA and CDR2 is YNFKEQ in the germline V gene. CDR3 residues: CASSQVVVVSGRGHNEQFF. The CDR3 region has the DNA TGTGCCAGCAGCCAAGTGGTCGTAGTTAGCGGGAGGGGACACAATGAGCAGTTCTTC.

This clone is medium-sized within its sample. CDR3 sequence: CASSAQSETQYF. CDR3 nucleotides: TGTGCCAGTAGTGCACAATCTGAGACCCAGTACTTC. The chain carries TRBV19 and TRBJ2-5; D unclear. V lost 5 bases and J 5 bases, leaving 9 bases between the germline ends. In germline, CDR1 is LNHDA, CDR2 SQIVND (reference sequence). CDR3 length: 12 amino acids.

This clone was counted many times. V is TRBV11-1 and J is TRBJ2-3; a weak D match, TRBD2 (5 bases). The germline V gene has CDR1 SGHAT and CDR2 FQDESV (reference sequence). The CDR3 sequence is 17 residues long. V lost 3 bases and J lost 0, with 16 bases in between. CDR3 sequence: CASSLSRGADSTDTQYF. The CDR3 DNA is TGTGCCAGCAGCTTGTCCCGAGGAGCGGACAGCACAGATACGCAGTATTTT.

This clone was recorded many times. V gene TRBV10-3 combines with J gene TRBJ1-1, with D possibly being TRBD1 (6 bases). Trimming left V 4 bases short and J 3 bases short, with 15 bases between. CDR3 length equals 15 residues. Per the germline V gene, CDR1 is ENHRY and CDR2 is SYGVKD. CDR3: CAISVRTGTHTEAFF. The CDR3 nucleotides read TGTGCCATCAGTGTACGAACCGGGACACACACTGAAGCTTTCTTT.

Details on this clone: One end of the junction is discordant with germline, which a read error may explain. The chain joins TRBV7-3 to TRBJ2-2; TRBD1 matches at 7 bases. The CDR3 contains 16 residues. CDR1 is SGHTA and CDR2 is FQGTGA in the germline V gene. The CDR3 nucleotides are TGTGCCAGCATCTTGCAGGGGGTGGGGAACACCTGGGAGCTGTTTTTT. It encodes CASILQGVGNTWELFF.

There are many counts of this clone. The chain has TRBV5-1 and TRBJ1-2; possibly TRBD1 for D (6 bases). Germline-derived CDR1 and CDR2 are SGHRS and YFSETQ. V was shortened by 5 bases and J by 4 bases, with 27 bases between the two germline ends. CDR3 size: 18 residues. CDR3 residues: CASSQLYSQTGTIYGYTF. The CDR3 bases are TGCGCCAGCAGTCAATTATACTCCCAGACAGGAACTATCTATGGCTACACCTTC.

This clone came up a few times. A single base separates this from a much larger clone, so it may be a read error. This chain links TRBV15 with TRBJ1-2; 8 bases map to TRBD1. V lost 0 bases, J lost 6 bases, and 9 bases stayed unmatched. There are 16 residues in the CDR3. The germline V gene encodes CDR1 LNHNV and CDR2 YYDKDF (reference sequence). CDR3 bases: TGTGCCACCAGCAGAGATGGGACAGGATCAAACCATGGCTACACCTTC. Translation gives CATSRDGTGSNHGYTF.

This clone was recorded many times. The rearrangement uses TRBV20-1 and TRBJ2-1; tentatively, D is TRBD2 (5 bases). Trimming shortened V by 6 bases and J by 0 bases, and 6 bases separated the two germline ends. Germline CDR1 DFQATT, CDR2 SNEGSKA (reference sequence). This CDR3 has 12 residues. The CDR3 spells CSASGSYNEQFF. CDR3 bases: TGCAGTGCAAGCGGCTCCTACAATGAGCAGTTCTTC.

The chain recombines TRBV20-1 with TRBJ2-7, with 11 positions matching TRBD1. Germline CDR1 is DFQATT and CDR2 is SNEGSKA (reference sequence). The CDR3 length is 16 residues. The trim removed 6 bases at V and 6 bases at J, leaving 16 bases unmatched. The CDR3 is CSAQGGTGTGGFEQYF. The CDR3 nucleotides are TGCAGTGCCCAGGGAGGGACCGGGACAGGGGGTTTCGAGCAGTACTTC.

At least ten counts were recorded for this clone. The gene calls are TRBV24-1 and TRBJ2-3; perhaps TRBD2 as D (5 bases). Germline V gene lookup returns CDR1 KGHDR and CDR2 SFDVKD. Trimming cost V 0 bases and J 2 bases, with 5 bases left between them. CDR3 size: 14 residues. The CDR3 sequence is CATSDLDYTDTQYF. In nucleotides, the CDR3 is TGTGCCACCAGTGATTTGGACTACACAGATACGCAGTATTTT.

This clone was counted only a few times. The rearrangement links TRBV2 to TRBJ2-7, with 11 nucleotides matching TRBD1. J gave up 0 bases and V 8 bases, and 3 bases lay outside the gene matches. The germline CDR1 and CDR2 sequences are SNHLY and FYNNEI. The CDR3 extends over 14 amino acids. The CDR3 region is CASGGQGASYEQYF. Written as DNA, the CDR3 is TGTGCCAGCGGCGGACAGGGGGCCTCCTACGAGCAGTACTTC.

The chain has TRBV7-9 and TRBJ2-7, with a possible D match to TRBD1 (7 bases). Germline CDR1 SEHNR, CDR2 FQNEAQ (reference sequence). The CDR3 is made up of 14 amino acids. Trimming stripped 1 base from V and 4 bases from J, with 11 bases between. This CDR3 reads CASSLGDSGYEQYF. The CDR3 coding sequence is TGTGCCAGCAGCTTAGGGGACAGCGGGTACGAGCAGTACTTC.

In its sample, this clone was seen many times. This CDR3 reads CASSDSGRSLYNEQFF. The CDR3 coding sequence is TGTGCCAGCAGTGACTCAGGGCGGAGCCTCTACAATGAGCAGTTCTTC. The V gene is TRBV6-4, the J gene TRBJ2-1; D gene uncertain. V lost 0 bases and J lost 3, with 12 bases in between. Germline V gene data show CDR1 as MRHNA and CDR2 as SNTAGT. This CDR3 contains 16 residues.

The sample holds many counts of this clone. This sequence joins TRBV20-1 and TRBJ1-5, with D perhaps matching TRBD1 (6 bases). V was clipped by 2 bases and J by 0 bases, with 11 bases between them. The V gene's germline CDR1 is DFQATT and CDR2 SNEGSKA (reference sequence). The CDR3 has 15 amino acids. CDR3 sequence (DNA): TGCAGTGCTAGATCCGGACAGACTAGCAATCAGCCCCAGCATTTT. Translating it yields CSARSGQTSNQPQHF.

At least ten counts were recorded for this clone. The CDR3 is CATTFVGGFTYEQYF. CDR3 coding DNA: TGTGCCACCACTTTTGTGGGGGGGTTTACTTACGAGCAGTACTTC. The rearrangement links TRBV6-1 to TRBJ2-7, with 7 positions matching TRBD2. V lost 10 bases and J lost 4; bases outside the gene matches: 16. Germline CDR1 and CDR2: MNHNS and SASEGT. CDR3 length: 15 residues.

This clone appeared many times. The chain carries TRBV18 and TRBJ2-7, with D unresolved. The CDR3 runs 13 residues. The V gene's germline CDR1 is KGHSH and CDR2 LQKENI. V was shortened by 2 bases and J by 0 bases, with 5 bases between the two germline ends. The CDR3 DNA reads as TGTGCCAGCTCACCAGAATTCTCCTACGAGCAGTACTTC. This translates into CASSPEFSYEQYF.

The table lists this clone with many counts. The sample has other DNA sequences that encode this CDR3 too. The chain uses TRBV28 and TRBJ2-4, with 7 bases aligning to TRBD1. V was pared by 5 bases and J by 0 bases, with 7 bases of the junction left unmatched. Looked up from germline, CDR1 is MDHEN and CDR2 is SYDVKM. CDR3 length: 16 residues. CDR3 DNA sequence: TGTGCCAGCAGTAGCCTGGGACAGCTAGCCAAAAACATTCAGTACTTC. Protein product: CASSSLGQLAKNIQYF.

This clone was seen repeatedly, ten times or more. The chain combines TRBV9 with TRBJ1-1; TRBD1 matches at 11 bases. CDR1 and CDR2 from the germline V gene are SGDLS and YYNGEE. This CDR3 is 13 amino acids long. Losses at the gene ends were 3 bases for V and 9 bases for J; bases not matched to a gene: 4. The CDR3 is CASSGTGGEKAFF. CDR3 sequence (DNA): TGTGCCAGCAGCGGGACAGGGGGCGAAAAAGCTTTCTTT.

In its sample, this clone was seen many times. V is TRBV15 and J is TRBJ1-2; D gene ambiguous. The CDR3 consists of 15 residues. V was trimmed by 1 base and J by 8 bases, leaving 17 bases between them. The germline CDR1 and CDR2 sequences are LNHNV and YYDKDF (reference sequence). DNA for the CDR3: TGTGCCACCAGCAGAGGGCGGAGGGATTCTGAAGGCTACACCTTC. Amino acid sequence: CATSRGRRDSEGYTF. Based on the CDR3 plus reference TRBV15 and TRBJ1-2, the full variable domain is DAMVIQNPRYQVTQFGKPVTLSCSQTLNHNVMYWYQQKSSQAPKLLFHYYDKDFNNEADTPDNFQSRRPNTSFCFLDIRSPGLGDTAMYLCATSRGRRDSEGYTFGSGTRLTVV.

Points on this clone: This may come from a read error, since a much larger clone is one base off. This sequence joins TRBV19 and TRBJ2-2, with 8 bases fitting TRBD1. The CDR3 spans 13 residues. Germline trimming cut 10 bases from V and 8 bases from J; bases unmatched to any gene: 9. Germline values: CDR1 LNHDA, CDR2 SQIVND (reference sequence). The CDR3 DNA reads as TGTGCCATCAAGGACAGGGATCATGGGGAGCTGTTTTTT. Encoded protein: CAIKDRDHGELFF.

There are many counts of this clone. The chain has TRBV2 and TRBJ2-5; D remains ambiguous. CDR1 is SNHLY, CDR2 FYNNEI, per germline. Deletions cut 3 bases from V and 0 bases from J, with 11 bases between. This CDR3 comprises 15 residues. The CDR3 loop reads CASSDLSVYQETQYF. CDR3 DNA: TGTGCCAGCAGTGATTTGTCAGTGTACCAAGAGACCCAGTACTTC.

This clone has a count of ten or more. The rearrangement uses TRBV10-1 and TRBJ2-3; D gene uncertain. V lost 1 base, J lost 1 base, and 3 bases lay in between. Germline lookup yields CDR1 WNHNN and CDR2 SYGVQD (reference sequence). The length of the CDR3 is 13 residues. CDR3 DNA: TGCGCCAGCAGTGAGTTGGGCACAGATACGCAGTATTTT. Translation gives CASSELGTDTQYF.

This clone was observed many times. CDR3 sequence: CASSPVSSGNTIYF. The CDR3 DNA follows: TGTGCCAGCAGTCCTGTAAGCTCTGGAAACACCATATATTTT. V and J are TRBV12-3 or TRBV12-4 and TRBJ1-3; D is unclear. V lost 5 bases, J lost 0 bases, and 8 bases lay in between. The CDR3 covers 14 residues.